A selection of T cell receptor beta chains follows, all from one sample in a study of blood T cell repertoires in COVID-19. Using immunoSEQ multiplex PCR, the repertoire was profiled, and TCRdb retains in-frame clones only, with some absent. The profile shows about 180,000 clones, approximately 83% of them singletons. Sample: peripheral blood. The receptors originated from an older woman with acute or convalescent COVID-19. The CDR3 runs from the conserved cysteine through the conserved F or W. The D gene is left open where the match is weak.

TRBJ1-2,-,TRBV5-6,TGTGCCAGCAGCTTAGACGGGGGAGGGCCCACTAACTATGGCTACACCTTC,CASSLDGGGPTNYGYTF
TRBJ1-1,TRBD1,TRBV7-6,TGTGCCAGCAGCCCGTGGGACAGGGGAGGAACTGAAGCTTTCTTT,CASSPWDRGGTEAFF
TRBJ1-2,TRBD1,TRBV7-2,TGTGCCAGCAGCTTATATAGGGGACAGACCTATGGCTACACCTTC,CASSLYRGQTYGYTF
TRBJ2-3,-,TRBV7-2,TGTGCCAGCAGCTTTAAAACGGGGGGCGATACGCAGTATTTT,CASSFKTGGDTQYF
TRBJ2-7,-,TRBV4-3,TGCGCCAGCAGCCAAGATCGATTCGGAGCCTACGAGCAGTACTTC,CASSQDRFGAYEQYF
TRBJ1-2,TRBD1,TRBV6-2/TRBV6-3,TGTGCCAGCAGTTACTCGACAGGGCTGATCGGCTACACCTTC,CASSYSTGLIGYTF
TRBJ1-5,-,TRBV11-2,TGTGCCAGCAGCGTAAATAACGGGGGCAATCAGCCCCAGCATTTT,CASSVNNGGNQPQHF
TRBJ1-4,TRBD1,TRBV3-1/TRBV3-2,TGTGCCAGCAGCCGCGGGACAGGCTTTAATGAAAAACTGTTTTTT,CASSRGTGFNEKLFF
TRBJ1-2,TRBD1,TRBV24-1,TGTGCCACCAGTGACCCGACAGGGTCGGACTATGGCTACACCTTC,CATSDPTGSDYGYTF
TRBJ2-1,-,TRBV11-2,TGTGCCAGCATCCCCGCGGGTGGCTACAATGAGCAGTTCTTC,CASIPAGGYNEQFF
TRBJ2-1,-,TRBV3-1/TRBV3-2,TGTGCCAGCAGCCGAACCTATGGACTGGGCAATGAGCAGTTCTTC,CASSRTYGLGNEQFF